This entry lists 20 T cell receptor beta chains sequenced from one sample in a study of prognosis after radiotherapy for stage I lung cancer. Amplification of TCR beta CDR3 from genomic DNA used two-round multiplex PCR. Individual primers that were specific to each TRBV and TRBJ gene served in first-round PCR. Using its own MiXCR run on the multiplex PCR reads, TCRdb lists one record per CDR3 protein. The sample has under 75,000 distinct CDR3 sequences, about 26% seen once. The starting material was PBMCs, obtained before or after stereotactic body radiation therapy (not recorded which). The receptors originated from a donor older than 45 with non-small cell lung cancer.

Many counts were recorded for this clonotype. The V and J genes are TRBV14 and TRBJ2-3; the D gene is possibly TRBD2 (6 bases). Per the germline V gene, CDR1 is SGHDN and CDR2 is FVKESK. V was clipped by 4 bases and J by 6 bases, with 17 bases between them. This CDR3 comprises 15 residues. The CDR3 bases are TGTGCCAGCAGCCCTGGCCCCGGACTATCGGATACGCAGTATTTT. This gives the protein CASSPGPGLSDTQYF.

This clonotype has at least ten counts. This chain links TRBV19 with TRBJ1-5; tentatively, D is TRBD1 (5 bases). CDR3 length equals 14 residues. Germline CDR1 reads LNHDA; CDR2 reads SQIVND (reference sequence). The ends were cut back, 2 bases at V and 5 bases at J, with 10 bases in the middle. In nucleotides, the CDR3 is TGTGCCAGTAGTATACGGGAGGGGTATCAGCCCCAGCATTTT. It translates to CASSIREGYQPQHF.

On this clonotype itself: A much larger clone is a single base away; this may be a read error. Since no conserved phenylalanine or tryptophan closes the CDR3, a read error is the likely cause. The chain employs TRBV4-1 and TRBJ1-5, with TRBD1 matching over 7 bases. The germline gives CDR1 MGHRA, CDR2 YSYEKL. The CDR3 runs 16 residues. V was pared by 1 base and J by 4 bases, with 7 bases of the junction left unmatched. The CDR3 DNA follows: TGCGCCAGCAGCCAAGTACAGGGGAGTAAAAATCAGCCCCAGCATCTT. Its translation: CASSQVQGSKNQPQHL.

V and J are TRBV7-2 and TRBJ2-7; 12 bases agree with TRBD1. V was clipped by 3 bases and J by 4 bases; unmatched bases: 4. The germline CDR1 and CDR2 sequences are SGHTA and FQGNSA. The CDR3 consists of 15 residues. In DNA form, the CDR3 reads TGTGCCAGCAGCTTGGGACAGGGGGCCGGATACGAGCAGTACTTC. Translated, it gives CASSLGQGAGYEQYF.

This clonotype was seen more than once but under ten times. The final CDR3 position lacks the conserved phenylalanine or tryptophan, pointing to a likely read error. This chain uses TRBV19 with TRBJ1-4, with D possibly matching TRBD1 (6 bases). This CDR3 has 15 residues. CDR1 is LNHDA and CDR2 is SQIVND in the germline V gene (reference sequence). Trimming stripped 7 bases from V and 3 bases from J, with 15 bases between. CDR3 nucleotides: TGTGCCAGTACCAGACCAGGGGCGCCTAATGAAAAACTGTTTTGT. It codes for CASTRPGAPNEKLFC.

There are many counts of this clonotype. The chain recombines TRBV27 with TRBJ1-1; D unresolved. The CDR3 is 15 amino acids. The germline V and J ends were trimmed by 5 bases and 0 bases, with 13 bases remaining between them. Per germline, CDR1 MNHEY and CDR2 SMNVEV (reference sequence). In DNA, the CDR3 is TGTGCCAGCAGTCCCAGGACCTTACTGAACACTGAAGCTTTCTTT. Encoded protein: CASSPRTLLNTEAFF.

At least ten counts were recorded for this clonotype. This CDR3 reads CASSLQTTGYGYTF. DNA for the CDR3: TGCGCCAGCAGCTTACAGACAACAGGCTATGGCTACACCTTC. V is TRBV5-1 and J is TRBJ1-2; tentative D call: TRBD1 (5 bases). Germline loops: CDR1 SGHRS, CDR2 YFSETQ. The CDR3 is 14 residues long. Deletions cut 2 bases from V and 4 bases from J, with 12 bases between. Drawing the rest from reference TRBV5-1 and TRBJ1-2, the complete variable domain is KAGVTQTPRYLIKTRGQQVTLSCSPISGHRSVSWYQQTPGQGLQFLFEYFSETQRNKGNFPGRFSGRQFSNSRSEMNVSTLELGDSALYLCASSLQTTGYGYTFGSGTRLTVV.

This clonotype occurred once. A far larger clone is one nucleotide away, so this likely arose from a read error. The J gene is TRBJ2-3, the V gene TRBV7-9, with TRBD2 matching 8 bases. In germline, CDR1 is SEHNR, CDR2 FQNEAQ (reference sequence). There are 15 residues in the CDR3. Trimming removed 5 bases from V and 3 bases from J; junction bases left unmatched: 7. DNA of the CDR3: TGTGCCAGCAGCCCTCGAGTAGCGGGAACAGATACGCAGTATTTT. The encoded protein is CASSPRVAGTDTQYF.

Comment on this clonotype: A read error is the likely source, as a far larger clone sits one nucleotide away. This chain uses TRBV6-4 with TRBJ1-1; TRBD1 matches at 10 bases. Germline-derived CDR1 and CDR2 are MRHNA and SNTAGT. CDR3 length equals 16 residues. With 5 bases clipped from V and 3 bases from J, the junction kept 9 bases outside the gene matches. The CDR3 bases are TGTGCCAGCAGTCTCCGGACAGGGGGAACGGACACTGAAGCTTTCTTT. Amino acids: CASSLRTGGTDTEAFF.

Ten or more counts support this clonotype. V and J are TRBV5-1 and TRBJ2-3, with 11 bases fitting TRBD2. CDR1 SGHRS and CDR2 YFSETQ come from the germline V gene. The CDR3 has 16 amino acids. The trim removed 2 bases at V and 6 bases at J, leaving 8 bases unmatched. Written as DNA, the CDR3 is TGCGCCAGCAGCTTCGCACTAGCGGGGGTGATGGATACGCAGTATTTT. Translated, it gives CASSFALAGVMDTQYF.

This clonotype was seen many times. The gene calls are TRBV6-1 and TRBJ1-1; no reliable D call. This CDR3 comprises 15 residues. V was shortened by 4 bases and J by 10 bases, with 22 bases between the two germline ends. CDR1 is MNHNS and CDR2 is SASEGT in the germline V gene. Written as DNA, the CDR3 is TGTGCCAGCAGTGCTGACCGGGTCCGCAATCTTGGAGCTTTCTTT. Translating gives CASSADRVRNLGAFF.

Regarding this clonotype: This sequence may be a read error, since a much larger clone differs from it by one base. The chain is built from TRBV15 and TRBJ1-1; D is perhaps TRBD1 (5 bases). The CDR3 contains 13 residues. Germline V gene sequence: CDR1 LNHNV, CDR2 YYDKDF (reference sequence). The CDR3 nucleotides read TGTGCCACCACTCATAGGGGAAACACTGAAGATTTCTTT. Translation gives CATTHRGNTEDFF. The complete variable domain, with remaining parts taken from reference TRBV15 and TRBJ1-1, reads DAMVIQNPRYQVTQFGKPVTLSCSQTLNHNVMYWYQQKSSQAPKLLFHYYDKDFNNEADTPDNFQSRRPNTSFCFLDIRSPGLGDTAMYLCATTHRGNTEDFFGQGTRLTVV.

In the case of this clonotype: A much larger clone lies one base from this, so it may be a read error. CDR3 nucleotide sequence: TGTGCCAGCAGTGAACAGCGGCGGGGTACTGAAGCTTTCTTT. Translation: CASSEQRRGTEAFF. The gene calls are TRBV6-1 and TRBJ1-1; the D is unclear. V lost 2 bases, J lost 5 bases, and 12 bases lay in between. The germline gives CDR1 MNHNS, CDR2 SASEGT. The CDR3 has 14 amino acids.

This clonotype was observed at least ten times. J is TRBJ2-1 and V is TRBV6-1; 9 bases fit TRBD1. In germline, CDR1 is MNHNS, CDR2 SASEGT. CDR3 length: 14 amino acids. After removal of 8 bases from V and 0 bases from J, the junction contained 2 bases not matched to a gene. The CDR3 nucleotides read TGTGCCAGCGGGACAGGGAGCTCCTACAATGAGCAGTTCTTC. Translated, it gives CASGTGSSYNEQFF.

Relative to its sample, this clonotype is medium-sized. The CDR3 nucleotides read TGTGCCAGCAGTTTGGACAGATCAAATTCACCCCTCCACTTT. It specifies CASSLDRSNSPLHF. The V and J genes are TRBV12-3 or TRBV12-4 and TRBJ1-6; D might be TRBD1 (6 bases). The ends were cut back, 3 bases at V and 7 bases at J, with 10 bases in the middle. CDR3 length: 14 amino acids.

This clonotype has more than one count but fewer than ten. V and J are TRBV5-1 and TRBJ2-5; D is possibly TRBD1 (8 bases). The ends were cut back, 2 bases at V and 3 bases at J, with 11 bases in the middle. Germline values: CDR1 SGHRS, CDR2 YFSETQ. The CDR3 is 14 residues long. The DNA for the CDR3 is TGCGCCAGCAGCTTCACAGGGGGGGAAGAGACCCAGTACTTC. It yields the protein CASSFTGGEETQYF.

There are many counts of this clonotype. The gene calls are TRBV28 and TRBJ2-7; 7 nucleotides align to TRBD1. Germline values: CDR1 MDHEN, CDR2 SYDVKM. V shed 6 bases, J shed 3 bases, and the junction held 5 bases outside the gene matches. The CDR3 runs to 13 residues. CDR3 loop: CASRPGTDYEQYF. Here the CDR3 DNA reads TGTGCCAGCAGACCCGGGACAGACTACGAGCAGTACTTC.

This clonotype was observed many times. V and J are TRBV5-1 and TRBJ2-1; D might be TRBD2 (6 bases). This CDR3 has 15 residues. Trimming removed 0 bases from V and 4 bases from J, with 11 bases in between. CDR1 SGHRS and CDR2 YFSETQ come from the germline V gene. CDR3 nucleotides: TGCGCCAGCAGCTTGGGGGGGGTGGGATACAATGAGCAGTTCTTC. It codes for CASSLGGVGYNEQFF. Full variable domain (missing parts from reference TRBV5-1 and TRBJ2-1): KAGVTQTPRYLIKTRGQQVTLSCSPISGHRSVSWYQQTPGQGLQFLFEYFSETQRNKGNFPGRFSGRQFSNSRSEMNVSTLELGDSALYLCASSLGGVGYNEQFFGPGTRLTVL.

There are many counts of this clonotype. The V call is TRBV12-3 or TRBV12-4, the J call TRBJ2-3; D is tentatively TRBD1 or TRBD2 (5 bases each). The CDR3 is 13 amino acids. Between the trimmed V and J ends, which lost 4 bases and 5 bases, there was a span of 10 bases. For the CDR3, the DNA is TGTGCCAGCAGTTCGGGACCGAGAGATACGCAGTATTTT. Translating it yields CASSSGPRDTQYF.

This clonotype turned up a few times. The chain has TRBV5-5 and TRBJ2-7; D is possibly TRBD1 (6 bases). The germline V gene has CDR1 SGHKS and CDR2 YYEKEE (reference sequence). The CDR3 sequence is 14 residues long. The germline V and J ends were trimmed by 2 bases and 2 bases, with 11 bases remaining between them. CDR3 loop: CASSLPGVTYEQYF. The CDR3 coding sequence is TGTGCCAGCAGCTTACCAGGGGTAACCTACGAGCAGTACTTC.